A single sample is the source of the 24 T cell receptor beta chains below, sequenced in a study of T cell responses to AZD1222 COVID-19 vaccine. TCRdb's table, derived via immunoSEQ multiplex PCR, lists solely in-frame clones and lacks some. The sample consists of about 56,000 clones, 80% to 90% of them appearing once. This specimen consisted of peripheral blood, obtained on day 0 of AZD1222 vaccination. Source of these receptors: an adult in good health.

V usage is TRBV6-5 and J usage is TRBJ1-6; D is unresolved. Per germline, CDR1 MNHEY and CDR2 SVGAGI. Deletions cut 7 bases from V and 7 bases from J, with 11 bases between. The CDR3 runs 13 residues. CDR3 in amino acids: CASTLGRNSPLHF. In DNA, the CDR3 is TGTGCCAGCACTCTGGGCCGGAATTCACCCCTCCACTTT.

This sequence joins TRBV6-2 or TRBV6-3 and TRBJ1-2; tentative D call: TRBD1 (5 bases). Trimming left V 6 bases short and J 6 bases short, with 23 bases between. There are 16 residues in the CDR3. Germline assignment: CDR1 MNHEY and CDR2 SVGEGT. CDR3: CASSWHAGPGFDGYTF. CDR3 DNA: TGTGCCAGCAGCTGGCATGCAGGGCCAGGTTTCGATGGCTACACCTTC.

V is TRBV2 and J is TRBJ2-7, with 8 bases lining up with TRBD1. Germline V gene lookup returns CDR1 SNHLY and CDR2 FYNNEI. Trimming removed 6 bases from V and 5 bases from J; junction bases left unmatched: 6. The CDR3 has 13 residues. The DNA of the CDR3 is TGTGCCAGCAGCCGCGACAGGGGACACGAGCAGTACTTC. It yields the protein CASSRDRGHEQYF.

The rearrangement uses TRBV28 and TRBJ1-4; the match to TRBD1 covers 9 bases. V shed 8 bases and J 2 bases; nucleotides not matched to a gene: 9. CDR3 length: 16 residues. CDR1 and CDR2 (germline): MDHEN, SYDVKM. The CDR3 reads CASAYRGLGTNEKLFF. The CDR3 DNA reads TGTGCCAGCGCTTACAGGGGGCTTGGGACTAATGAAAAACTGTTTTTT.

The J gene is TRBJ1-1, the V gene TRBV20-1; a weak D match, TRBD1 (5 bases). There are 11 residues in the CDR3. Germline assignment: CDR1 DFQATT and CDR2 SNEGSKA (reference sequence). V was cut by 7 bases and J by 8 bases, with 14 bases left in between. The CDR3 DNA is TGCAGTGGGTCTAAAAGGGACGAAGCTTTCTTT. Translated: CSGSKRDEAFF.

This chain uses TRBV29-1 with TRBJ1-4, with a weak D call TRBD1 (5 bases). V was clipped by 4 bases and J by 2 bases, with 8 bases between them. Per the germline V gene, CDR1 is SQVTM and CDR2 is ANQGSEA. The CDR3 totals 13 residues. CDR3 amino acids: CSVGAGTNEKLFF. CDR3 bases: TGCAGCGTTGGTGCAGGGACTAATGAAAAACTGTTTTTT.

CDR3 in amino acids: CATSRGLAGDYNEQFF. The CDR3, as DNA: TGTGCCACCAGCAGGGGCCTAGCGGGGGACTACAATGAGCAGTTCTTC. This chain connects TRBV15 to TRBJ2-1, with TRBD2 matching 10 bases. The germline V gene has CDR1 LNHNV and CDR2 YYDKDF (reference sequence). This CDR3 spans 16 amino acids. V shed 3 bases and J 3 bases; nucleotides not matched to a gene: 5.

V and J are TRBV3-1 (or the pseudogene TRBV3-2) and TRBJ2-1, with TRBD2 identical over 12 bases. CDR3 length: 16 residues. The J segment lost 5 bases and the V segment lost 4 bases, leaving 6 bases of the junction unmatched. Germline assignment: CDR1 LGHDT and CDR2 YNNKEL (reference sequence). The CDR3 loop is CASSPRLAGADNEQFF. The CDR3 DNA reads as TGTGCCAGCAGCCCCCGACTAGCGGGGGCGGACAATGAGCAGTTCTTC.

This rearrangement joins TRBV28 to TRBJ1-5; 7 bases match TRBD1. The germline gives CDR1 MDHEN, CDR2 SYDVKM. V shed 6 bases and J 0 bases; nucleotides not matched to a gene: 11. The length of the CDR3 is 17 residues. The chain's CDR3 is CASRRRQGVNSNQPQHF. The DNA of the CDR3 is TGTGCCAGCAGGAGACGACAGGGCGTCAATAGCAATCAGCCCCAGCATTTT.

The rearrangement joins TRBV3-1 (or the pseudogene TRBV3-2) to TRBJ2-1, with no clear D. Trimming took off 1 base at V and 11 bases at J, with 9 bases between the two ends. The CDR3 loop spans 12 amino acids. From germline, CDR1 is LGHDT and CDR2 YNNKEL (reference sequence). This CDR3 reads CASSQGKPQQFF. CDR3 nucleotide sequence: TGTGCCAGCAGCCAAGGCAAGCCCCAGCAGTTCTTC.

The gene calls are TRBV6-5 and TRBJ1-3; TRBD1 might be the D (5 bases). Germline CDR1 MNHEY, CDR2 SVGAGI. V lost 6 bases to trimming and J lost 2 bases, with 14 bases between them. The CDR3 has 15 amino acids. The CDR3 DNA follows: TGTGCCAGCAGAATAGGGACCGGGGCTGGAAACACCATATATTTT. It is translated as CASRIGTGAGNTIYF.

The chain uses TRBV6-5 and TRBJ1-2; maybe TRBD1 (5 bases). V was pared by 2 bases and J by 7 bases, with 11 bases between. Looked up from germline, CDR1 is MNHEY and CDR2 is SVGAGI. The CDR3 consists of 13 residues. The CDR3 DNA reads TGTGCCAGCAGTTACCAGGGATCGATTGGCTACACCTTC. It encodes CASSYQGSIGYTF.

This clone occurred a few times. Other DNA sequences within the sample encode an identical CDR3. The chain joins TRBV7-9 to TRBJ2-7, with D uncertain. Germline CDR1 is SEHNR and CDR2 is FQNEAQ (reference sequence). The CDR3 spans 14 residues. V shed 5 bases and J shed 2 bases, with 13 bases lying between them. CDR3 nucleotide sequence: TGTGCCAGCAGCCTATCGGACGGAACCTACGAGCAGTACTTC. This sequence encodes CASSLSDGTYEQYF.

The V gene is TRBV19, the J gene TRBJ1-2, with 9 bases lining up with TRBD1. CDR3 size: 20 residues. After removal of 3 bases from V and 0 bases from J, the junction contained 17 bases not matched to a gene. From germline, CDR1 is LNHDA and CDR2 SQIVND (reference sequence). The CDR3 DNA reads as TGTGCCAGTAGTATCAAACGCGGGGGACAGGGAGGAAGGTCTAACTATGGCTACACCTTC. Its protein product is CASSIKRGGQGGRSNYGYTF. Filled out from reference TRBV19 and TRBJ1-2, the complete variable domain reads DGGITQSPKYLFRKEGQNVTLSCEQNLNHDAMYWYRQDPGQGLRLIYYSQIVNDFQKGDIAEGYSVSREKKESFPLTVTSAQKNPTAFYLCASSIKRGGQGGRSNYGYTFGSGTRLTVV.

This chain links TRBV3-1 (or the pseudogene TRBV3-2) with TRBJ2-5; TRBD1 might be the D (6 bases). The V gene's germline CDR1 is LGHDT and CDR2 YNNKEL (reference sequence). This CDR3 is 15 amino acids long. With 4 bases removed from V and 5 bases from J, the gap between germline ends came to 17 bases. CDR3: CASSPLIRGRETQYF. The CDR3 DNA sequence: TGTGCCAGCAGCCCCTTAATCAGGGGCAGGGAGACCCAGTACTTC.

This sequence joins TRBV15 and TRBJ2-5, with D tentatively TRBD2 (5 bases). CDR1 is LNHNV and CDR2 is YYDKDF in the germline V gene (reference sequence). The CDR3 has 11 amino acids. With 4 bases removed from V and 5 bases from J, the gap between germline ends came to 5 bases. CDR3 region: CATSTGETQYF. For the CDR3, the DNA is TGTGCCACCAGCACGGGGGAGACCCAGTACTTC.

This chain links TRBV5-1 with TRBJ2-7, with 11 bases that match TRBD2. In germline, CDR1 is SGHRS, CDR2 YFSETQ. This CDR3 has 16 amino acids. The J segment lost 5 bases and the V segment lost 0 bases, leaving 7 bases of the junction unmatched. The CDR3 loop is CASSLGASGGRNEQYF. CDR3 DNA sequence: TGCGCCAGCAGCTTGGGAGCTAGCGGGGGGCGCAACGAGCAGTACTTC.

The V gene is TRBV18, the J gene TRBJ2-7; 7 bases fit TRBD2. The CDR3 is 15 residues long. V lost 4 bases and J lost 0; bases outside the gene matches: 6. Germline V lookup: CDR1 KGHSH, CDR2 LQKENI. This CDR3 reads CASSLLGGGSYEQYF. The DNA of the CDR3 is TGTGCCAGCTCACTACTGGGCGGGGGCTCCTACGAGCAGTACTTC.

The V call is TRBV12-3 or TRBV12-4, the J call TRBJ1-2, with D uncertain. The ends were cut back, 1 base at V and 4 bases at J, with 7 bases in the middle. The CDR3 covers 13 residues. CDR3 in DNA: TGTGCCAGCAGTTTAGGTCAGTCCTATGGCTACACCTTC. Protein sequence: CASSLGQSYGYTF.

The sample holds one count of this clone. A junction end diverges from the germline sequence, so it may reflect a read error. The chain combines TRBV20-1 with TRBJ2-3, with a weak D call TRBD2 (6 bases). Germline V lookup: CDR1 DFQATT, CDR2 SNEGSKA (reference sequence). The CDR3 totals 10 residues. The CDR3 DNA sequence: TGCAGTGCTAGGGGGGGACCCGCGGATTTT. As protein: CSARGGPADF.

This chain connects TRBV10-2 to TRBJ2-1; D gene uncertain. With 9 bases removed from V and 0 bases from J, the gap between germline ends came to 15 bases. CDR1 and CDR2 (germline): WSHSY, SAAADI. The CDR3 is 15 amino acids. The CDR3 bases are TGCGCCAGGTCAGAGCTAGGGATCTCCTACAATGAGCAGTTCTTC. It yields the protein CARSELGISYNEQFF.

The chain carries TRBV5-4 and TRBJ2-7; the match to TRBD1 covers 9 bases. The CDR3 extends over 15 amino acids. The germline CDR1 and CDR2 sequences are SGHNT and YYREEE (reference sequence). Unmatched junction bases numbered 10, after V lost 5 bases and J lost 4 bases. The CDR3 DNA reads TGTGCCAGCAGTTCCAGGACAGGGGCCAAGTACGAGCAGTACTTC. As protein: CASSSRTGAKYEQYF.

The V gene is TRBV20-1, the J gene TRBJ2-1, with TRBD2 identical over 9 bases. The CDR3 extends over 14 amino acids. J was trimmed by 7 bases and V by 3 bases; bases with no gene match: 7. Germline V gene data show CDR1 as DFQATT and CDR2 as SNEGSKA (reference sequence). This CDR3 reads CSASRPSGENEQFF. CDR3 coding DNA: TGCAGTGCTAGTAGGCCTAGCGGGGAAAATGAGCAGTTCTTC.

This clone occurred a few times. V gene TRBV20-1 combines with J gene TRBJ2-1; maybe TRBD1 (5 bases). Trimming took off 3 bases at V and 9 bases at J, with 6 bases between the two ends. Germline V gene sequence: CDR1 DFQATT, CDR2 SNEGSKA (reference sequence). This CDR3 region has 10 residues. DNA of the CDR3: TGCAGTGCTAGCCAGGGTGAGCAGTTCTTC. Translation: CSASQGEQFF.